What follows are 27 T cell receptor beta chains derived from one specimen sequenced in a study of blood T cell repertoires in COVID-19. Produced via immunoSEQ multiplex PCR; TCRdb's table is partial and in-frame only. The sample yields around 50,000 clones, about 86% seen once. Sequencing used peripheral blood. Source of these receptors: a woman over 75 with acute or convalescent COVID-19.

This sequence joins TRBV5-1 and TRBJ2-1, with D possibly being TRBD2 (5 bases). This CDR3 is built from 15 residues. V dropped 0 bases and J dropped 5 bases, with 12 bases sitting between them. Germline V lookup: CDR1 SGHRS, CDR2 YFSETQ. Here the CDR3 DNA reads TGCGCCAGCAGCTTGGGTCCTACTAGGGACAATGAGCAGTTCTTC. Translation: CASSLGPTRDNEQFF.

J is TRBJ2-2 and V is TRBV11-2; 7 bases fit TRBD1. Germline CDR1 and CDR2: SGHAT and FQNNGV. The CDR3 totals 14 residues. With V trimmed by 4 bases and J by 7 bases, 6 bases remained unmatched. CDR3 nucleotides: TGTGCCAGCAGCTCGACAGGGCAACACGGGGAGCTGTTTTTT. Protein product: CASSSTGQHGELFF.

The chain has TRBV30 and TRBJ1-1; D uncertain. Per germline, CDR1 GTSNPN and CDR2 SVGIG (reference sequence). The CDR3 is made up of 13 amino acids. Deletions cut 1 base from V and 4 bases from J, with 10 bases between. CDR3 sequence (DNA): TGTGCCTGGAGTGGACTAATCGGCACTGAAGCTTTCTTT. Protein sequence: CAWSGLIGTEAFF.

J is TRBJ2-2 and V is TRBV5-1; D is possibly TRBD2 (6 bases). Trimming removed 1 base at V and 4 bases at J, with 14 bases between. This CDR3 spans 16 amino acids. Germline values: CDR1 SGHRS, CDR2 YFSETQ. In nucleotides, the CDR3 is TGCGCCAGCAGCTTGACGGGCGGGGCCACCACCGGGGAGCTGTTTTTT. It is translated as CASSLTGGATTGELFF.

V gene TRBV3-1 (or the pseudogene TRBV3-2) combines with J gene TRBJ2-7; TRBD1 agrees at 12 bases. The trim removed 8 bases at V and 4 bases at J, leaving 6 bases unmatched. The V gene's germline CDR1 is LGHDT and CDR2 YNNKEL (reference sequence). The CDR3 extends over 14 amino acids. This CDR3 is CASGGGQGAYEQYF. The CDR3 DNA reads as TGTGCCAGCGGAGGGGGACAGGGGGCTTACGAGCAGTACTTC.

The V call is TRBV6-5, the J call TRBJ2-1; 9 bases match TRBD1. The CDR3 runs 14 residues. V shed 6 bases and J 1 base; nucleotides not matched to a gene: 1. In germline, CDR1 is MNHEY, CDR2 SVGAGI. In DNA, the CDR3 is TGTGCCAGCAGGGACAGGGGTTCCTACAATGAGCAGTTCTTC. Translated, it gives CASRDRGSYNEQFF.

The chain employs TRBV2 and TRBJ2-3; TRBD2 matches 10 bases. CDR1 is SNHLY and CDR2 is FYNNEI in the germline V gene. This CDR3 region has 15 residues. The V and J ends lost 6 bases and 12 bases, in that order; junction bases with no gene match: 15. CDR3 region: CASRSSGGRRGVQYF. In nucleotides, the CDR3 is TGTGCCAGCAGGTCTAGCGGGGGCCGCCGGGGGGTCCAGTATTTT.

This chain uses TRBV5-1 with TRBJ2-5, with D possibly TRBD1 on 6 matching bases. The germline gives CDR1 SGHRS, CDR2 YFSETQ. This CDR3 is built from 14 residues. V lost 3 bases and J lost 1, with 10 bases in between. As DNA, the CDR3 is TGCGCCAGCAGCTCGGACAGAGCCCAAGAGACCCAGTACTTC. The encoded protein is CASSSDRAQETQYF.

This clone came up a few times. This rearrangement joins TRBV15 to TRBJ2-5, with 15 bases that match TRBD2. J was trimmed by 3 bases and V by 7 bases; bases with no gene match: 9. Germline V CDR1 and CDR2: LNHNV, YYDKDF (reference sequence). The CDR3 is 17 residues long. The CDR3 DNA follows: TGTGCCACCACCCAGGGCGGGACTAGCGGGGGGAAAGAGACCCAGTACTTC. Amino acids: CATTQGGTSGGKETQYF.

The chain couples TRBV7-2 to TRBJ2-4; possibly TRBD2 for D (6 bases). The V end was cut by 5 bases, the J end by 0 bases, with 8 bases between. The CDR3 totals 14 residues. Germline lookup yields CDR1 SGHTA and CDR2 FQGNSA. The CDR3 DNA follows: TGTGCCAGCAGCCCGGGACTAGCCAAAAACATTCAGTACTTC. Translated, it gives CASSPGLAKNIQYF.

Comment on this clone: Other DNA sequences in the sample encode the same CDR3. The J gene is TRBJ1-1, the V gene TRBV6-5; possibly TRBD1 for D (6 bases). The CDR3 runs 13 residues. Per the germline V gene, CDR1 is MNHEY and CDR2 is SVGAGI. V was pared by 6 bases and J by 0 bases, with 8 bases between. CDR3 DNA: TGTGCCAGCAGAGGACAGATGAACACTGAAGCTTTCTTT. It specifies CASRGQMNTEAFF.

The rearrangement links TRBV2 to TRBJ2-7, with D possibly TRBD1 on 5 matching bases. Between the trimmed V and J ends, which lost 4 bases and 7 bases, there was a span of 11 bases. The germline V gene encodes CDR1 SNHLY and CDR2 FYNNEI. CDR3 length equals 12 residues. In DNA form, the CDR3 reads TGTGCCAGCAGTGCCAGGGTCGGGGAGCAGTACTTC. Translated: CASSARVGEQYF.

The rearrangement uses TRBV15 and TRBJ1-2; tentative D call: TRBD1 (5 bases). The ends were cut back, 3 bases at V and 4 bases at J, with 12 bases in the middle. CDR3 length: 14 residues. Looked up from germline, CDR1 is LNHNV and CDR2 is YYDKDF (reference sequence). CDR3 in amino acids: CATSSHRGIYGYTF. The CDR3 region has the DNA TGTGCCACCAGCAGCCACCGGGGGATCTATGGCTACACCTTC.

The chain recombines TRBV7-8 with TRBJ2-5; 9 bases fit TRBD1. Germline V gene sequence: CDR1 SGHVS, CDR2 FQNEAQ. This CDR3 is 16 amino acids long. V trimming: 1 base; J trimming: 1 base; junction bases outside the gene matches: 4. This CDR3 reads CASSLGTGVPQETQYF. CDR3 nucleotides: TGTGCCAGCAGCTTAGGGACAGGGGTGCCCCAAGAGACCCAGTACTTC.

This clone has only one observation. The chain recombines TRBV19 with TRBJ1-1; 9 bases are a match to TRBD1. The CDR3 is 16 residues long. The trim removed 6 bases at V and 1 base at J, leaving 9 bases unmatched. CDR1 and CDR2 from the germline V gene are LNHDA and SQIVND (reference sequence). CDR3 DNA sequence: TGTGCCAGTAGGACAACAGGGGGCATCGGGAACACTGAAGCTTTCTTT. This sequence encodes CASRTTGGIGNTEAFF.

The CDR3 DNA follows: TGTGCCACCAGTGATGGGACACCGAGCTCCTACAATGAGCAGTTCTTC. Its translation is CATSDGTPSSYNEQFF. The V gene is TRBV24-1, the J gene TRBJ2-1; tentatively, D is TRBD1 (6 bases). Germline V gene lookup returns CDR1 KGHDR and CDR2 SFDVKD. The CDR3 has 16 amino acids. V was pared by 3 bases and J by 0 bases, with 11 bases between.

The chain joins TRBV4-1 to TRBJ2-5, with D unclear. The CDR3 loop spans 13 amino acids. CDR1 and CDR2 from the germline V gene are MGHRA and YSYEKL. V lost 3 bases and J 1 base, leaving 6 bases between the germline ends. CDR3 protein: CASSQPGQETQYF. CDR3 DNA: TGCGCCAGCAGCCAGCCAGGCCAAGAGACCCAGTACTTC.

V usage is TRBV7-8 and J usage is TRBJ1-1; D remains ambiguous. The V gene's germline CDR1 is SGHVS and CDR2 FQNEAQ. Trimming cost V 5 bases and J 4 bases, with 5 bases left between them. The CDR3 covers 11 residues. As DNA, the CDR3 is TGTGCCAGCAGCCTAATCACTGAAGCTTTCTTT. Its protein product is CASSLITEAFF.

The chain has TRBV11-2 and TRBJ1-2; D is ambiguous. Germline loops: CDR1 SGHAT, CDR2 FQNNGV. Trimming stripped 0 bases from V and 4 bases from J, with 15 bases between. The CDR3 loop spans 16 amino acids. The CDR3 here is CASSLDWPGVIYGYTF. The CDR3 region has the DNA TGTGCCAGCAGCTTAGATTGGCCCGGGGTTATCTATGGCTACACCTTC.

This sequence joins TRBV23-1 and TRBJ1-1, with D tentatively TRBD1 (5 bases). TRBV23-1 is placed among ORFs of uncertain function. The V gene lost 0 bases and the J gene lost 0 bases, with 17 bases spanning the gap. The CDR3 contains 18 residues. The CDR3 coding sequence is TGCGCCAGCAGTCAATCGGGGCCAGGGCCTCCCATGAACACTGAAGCTTTCTTT. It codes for CASSQSGPGPPMNTEAFF.

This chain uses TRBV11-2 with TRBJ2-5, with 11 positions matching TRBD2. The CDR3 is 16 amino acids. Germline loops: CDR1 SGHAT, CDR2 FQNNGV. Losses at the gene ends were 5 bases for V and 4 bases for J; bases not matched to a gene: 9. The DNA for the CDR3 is TGTGCCAGCAGCCTGAACGTAGCGGGGGGGTCAGAGACCCAGTACTTC. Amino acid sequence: CASSLNVAGGSETQYF.

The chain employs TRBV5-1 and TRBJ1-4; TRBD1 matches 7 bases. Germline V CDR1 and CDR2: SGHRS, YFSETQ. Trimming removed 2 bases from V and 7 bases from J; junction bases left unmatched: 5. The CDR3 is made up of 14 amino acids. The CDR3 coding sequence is TGCGCCAGCAGCTTACGGGACAGCAGTGAAAAACTGTTTTTT. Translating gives CASSLRDSSEKLFF. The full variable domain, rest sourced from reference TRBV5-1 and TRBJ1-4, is KAGVTQTPRYLIKTRGQQVTLSCSPISGHRSVSWYQQTPGQGLQFLFEYFSETQRNKGNFPGRFSGRQFSNSRSEMNVSTLELGDSALYLCASSLRDSSEKLFFGSGTQLSVL.

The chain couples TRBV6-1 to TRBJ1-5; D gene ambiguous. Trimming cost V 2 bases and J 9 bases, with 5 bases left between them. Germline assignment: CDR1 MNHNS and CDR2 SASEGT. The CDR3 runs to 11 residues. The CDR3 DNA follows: TGTGCCAGCAGTGAACGGGGGCCCCAGCATTTT. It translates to CASSERGPQHF.

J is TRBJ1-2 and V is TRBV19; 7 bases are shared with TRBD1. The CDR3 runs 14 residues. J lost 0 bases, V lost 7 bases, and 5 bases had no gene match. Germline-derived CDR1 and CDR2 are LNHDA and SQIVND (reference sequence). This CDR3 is CASTTGPPNYGYTF. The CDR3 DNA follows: TGTGCCAGTACGACAGGGCCTCCTAACTATGGCTACACCTTC.

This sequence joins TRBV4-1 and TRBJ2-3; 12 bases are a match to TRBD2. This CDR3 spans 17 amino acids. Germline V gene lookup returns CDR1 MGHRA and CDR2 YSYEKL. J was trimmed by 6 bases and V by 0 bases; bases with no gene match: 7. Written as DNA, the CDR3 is TGCGCCAGCAGCCAAGATCACCTAGCGGGGGGGCAGGATACGCAGTATTTT. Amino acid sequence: CASSQDHLAGGQDTQYF.

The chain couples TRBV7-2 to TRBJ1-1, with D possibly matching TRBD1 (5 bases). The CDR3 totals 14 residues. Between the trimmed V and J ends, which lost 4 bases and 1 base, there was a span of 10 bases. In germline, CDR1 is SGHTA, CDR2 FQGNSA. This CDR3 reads CASSSTGGNTEAFF. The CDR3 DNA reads TGTGCCAGCAGCTCCACCGGGGGGAACACTGAAGCTTTCTTT.

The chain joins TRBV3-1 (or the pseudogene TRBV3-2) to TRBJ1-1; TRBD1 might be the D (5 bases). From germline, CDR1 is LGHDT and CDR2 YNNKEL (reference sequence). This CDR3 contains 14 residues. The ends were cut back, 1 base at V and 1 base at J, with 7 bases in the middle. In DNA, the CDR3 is TGTGCCAGCAGCCAAGTGGGGGGGAACACTGAAGCTTTCTTT. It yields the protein CASSQVGGNTEAFF.